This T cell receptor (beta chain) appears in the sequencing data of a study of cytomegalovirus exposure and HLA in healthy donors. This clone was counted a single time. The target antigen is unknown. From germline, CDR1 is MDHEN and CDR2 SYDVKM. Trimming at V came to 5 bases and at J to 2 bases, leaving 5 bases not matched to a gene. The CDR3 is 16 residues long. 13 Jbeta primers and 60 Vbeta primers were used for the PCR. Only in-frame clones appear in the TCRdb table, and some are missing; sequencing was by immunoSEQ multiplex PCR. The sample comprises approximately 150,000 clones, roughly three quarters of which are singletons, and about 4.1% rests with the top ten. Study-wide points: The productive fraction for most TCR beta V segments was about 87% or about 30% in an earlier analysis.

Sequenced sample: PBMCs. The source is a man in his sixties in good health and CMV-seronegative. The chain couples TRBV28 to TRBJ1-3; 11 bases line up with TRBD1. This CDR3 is CASSPGTGGPGNTIYF. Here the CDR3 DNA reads TGTGCCAGCAGTCCCGGGACAGGGGGACCTGGAAACACCATATATTTT.